This TCR beta chain was sequenced in a study of CD8+ T cells in alopecia areata. Sequencing relied on a cDNA template that was reverse transcribed from extracted RNA. Libraries were prepared by immunoSEQ multiplex PCR; TCRdb keeps only in-frame clonotypes and omits some of them. The sample has about 210,000 clones, over 60% seen once. Sample treatment: oral pan-JAK inhibitor, 5-10 mg twice daily. From PBMCs, CD4+ and CD8+ T cells were sorted. In germline, CDR1 is GTSNPN, CDR2 SVGIG (reference sequence). This CDR3 has 14 residues. V was pared by 0 bases and J by 6 bases, with 15 bases between. This clone was found a few times. The antigen is undetermined. Study-wide findings and caveats: Relative to mice, TCR sharing across patients was less clear, a difference possibly HLA-related.

The TCR was taken from a human donor with alopecia areata. This sample comprised CD4+ T cells sorted from blood, obtained at week 4, from a patient treated with tofacitinib. V gene TRBV30 combines with J gene TRBJ2-7; the D gene is possibly TRBD1 (5 bases). The CDR3 DNA follows: TGTGCCTGGAGTGTGGGGCTAGGCTCGGGCGAGCAGTACTTC. Translation gives CAWSVGLGSGEQYF.